This T cell receptor beta chain emerged from a study of vaccination and CD4 T cells after COVID-19. The overall study: Control cultures received a CEFX pool, an HIV-1 Nef pool, or no peptide.

Note on this clonotype: Its antigen remains unknown.

The CDR3 sequence is 13 residues long. V trimming: 4 bases; J trimming: 7 bases; junction bases outside the gene matches: 6. CDR1 and CDR2 from the germline V gene are SGHRS and YFSETQ. Whole-study results and caveats: Convalescent patients displayed a median 86.3% of reactive clones emerging only post-vaccination. Convalescent patients displayed spike mono-reactivity in 304 of 307 vaccine-specific clones.

The assay that was used to sequence DNA from cultured CD4+ T cells was the Oncomine TCR Beta short-read assay. Genomic DNA extraction was carried out from cultured CD4+ T cells. TCRdb fed the PCR reads into MiXCR, producing one record per CDR3 protein. Of around 6,100 distinct CDR3 sequences listed, approximately 47% are singletons. Treatment reported: roughly 10-day PBMC culture with coronavirus spike peptide pools or control peptides (ViraFEST assay). The unexposed donor's CD4+ T cells were collected before the COVID-19 pandemic (2011-2018). The sequenced sample consisted of CD4+ T cells from blood, cultured in vitro. This receptor was obtained from a human donor in good health. The chain employs TRBV5-1 and TRBJ1-2, with 8 bases identical to TRBD1. The CDR3 reads CASSAGQDRGYTF. The CDR3 DNA is TGCGCCAGCAGCGCGGGACAGGACCGTGGCTACACCTTC.